A selection of T cell receptor beta chains follows, all from one sample in a study of cytomegalovirus exposure and HLA in healthy donors. Assay: immunoSEQ multiplex PCR; the TCRdb copy retains only in-frame clones and omits some. The sample includes 100,000 or so clones, about 83% seen only once; the top ten take approximately 6.1%. The sample taken for sequencing was PBMCs. The receptor source for this set is a man aged 18 to 30 in good health and CMV-seronegative. Each CDR3 is given with its conserved first and last residue. A D gene is named only where the DNA matches it firmly. Clone size is shown for a subset of rows, as once, few, many or a class of expanded clone.

CASHRTGDRIYEQYF	TRBV19	TRBJ2-7	TRBD1	-
CASSPVLAGVRDTQYF	TRBV7-9	TRBJ2-3	TRBD2	-
CASSGGTGIYEQYF	TRBV6-5	TRBJ2-7	TRBD1	-
CASSEAYGSEQYF	TRBV6-1	TRBJ2-7	-	-
CASNGQETPYEQYF	TRBV6-1	TRBJ2-7	TRBD1	-
CASSGGGRNIQYF	TRBV7-3	TRBJ2-4	TRBD2	once
CSVGRLGRFTQETQYF	TRBV29-1	TRBJ2-5	-	-
CASSAGQEPYEQYF	TRBV5-1	TRBJ2-7	TRBD1	-
CAHERGAHERYF	TRBV23-1	TRBJ2-7	-	-
CASYDTSAGGTQYF	TRBV28	TRBJ2-3	TRBD2	-
CASSFFPDRGPFLYGYTF	TRBV28	TRBJ1-2	TRBD1	-
CASSIDLQGTSANTGELFF	TRBV19	TRBJ2-2	TRBD2	-
CASSSLTGLPSPDTQYF	TRBV5-6	TRBJ2-3	TRBD2	-
CASSFSGRNGGELFF	TRBV27	TRBJ2-2	TRBD2	-
CASSEAGSFTDTQYF	TRBV10-2	TRBJ2-3	-	once